Each of the 7 T cell receptor beta chains below was sequenced from the same sample in a study of Graves' ophthalmopathy and Graves' hyperthyroidism. Using RNA transcripts, the TCR beta CDR3 regions were amplified. First-round RT-PCR relied on HTBI primers, and a second-round multiplex PCR came next. In TCRdb, the multiplex PCR reads were re-called with MiXCR into one record per CDR3 protein. The table has hundreds of thousands of distinct CDR3 sequences, 14% seen once. Sequenced input: blood. The receptors stem from a young woman with Graves' ophthalmopathy.

Ten or more counts support this clonotype. This chain uses TRBV5-1 with TRBJ1-3, with unresolved D. This CDR3 is 16 amino acids long. Trimming pared 4 bases from V and 1 base from J, leaving 15 bases between. Germline-derived CDR1 and CDR2 are SGHRS and YFSETQ. CDR3 coding DNA: TGCGCCAGCAGCCCGAGTCCTTGGAGATCTGGAAACACCATATATTTT. Translated: CASSPSPWRSGNTIYF.

The rearrangement links TRBV3-1 to TRBJ1-1; TRBD1 might be the D (5 bases). The CDR3 contains 14 residues. CDR1 LGHDT and CDR2 YNNKEL come from the germline V gene (reference sequence). Trimming took 0 bases from V and 10 from J, leaving 15 bases between them. The CDR3 loop reads CASSQDSRASGAFF. The CDR3 coding sequence is TGTGCCAGCAGCCAAGATTCCAGGGCGAGTGGAGCTTTCTTT.

The chain combines TRBV7-6 with TRBJ1-3, with D unclear. V shed 4 bases and J shed 4 bases, with 14 bases lying between them. The CDR3 sequence is 15 residues long. CDR1 is SGHVS and CDR2 is FNYEAQ in the germline V gene. CDR3 protein: CASSSHPDGGNTIYF. As DNA, the CDR3 is TGTGCCAGCAGCTCCCACCCGGACGGAGGAAACACCATATATTTT.

This clonotype was recorded at least ten times. This sequence joins TRBV6-1 and TRBJ2-5; no clear D. The CDR3 loop spans 13 amino acids. V was pared by 3 bases and J by 4 bases, with 9 bases between. Germline V lookup: CDR1 MNHNS, CDR2 SASEGT. This chain's CDR3 is CASSDGLGETQYF. The CDR3 bases are TGTGCCAGCAGTGACGGGTTAGGAGAGACCCAGTACTTC.

The chain is built from TRBV9 and TRBJ1-2; D is undetermined. V lost 4 bases, J lost 4 bases, and 17 bases lay in between. CDR1 is SGDLS and CDR2 is YYNGEE in the germline V gene. The CDR3 sequence is 15 residues long. This chain's CDR3 is CASSPQDSPSYGYTF. The DNA for the CDR3 is TGTGCCAGCAGCCCCCAGGACTCACCCAGCTATGGCTACACCTTC.

This clonotype has a count of ten or more. The rearrangement links TRBV12-3 or TRBV12-4 to TRBJ2-2, with 7 positions matching TRBD1. After removal of 6 bases from V and 8 bases from J, the junction contained 6 bases not matched to a gene. There are 13 residues in the CDR3. The CDR3 DNA reads as TGTGCCAGCAGAAGGACAGGCGGAGGGGAGCTGTTTTTT. Encoded protein: CASRRTGGGELFF.

This clonotype has a count of ten or more. The chain links TRBV6-5 to TRBJ1-2; a weak D match, TRBD1 (5 bases). The length of the CDR3 is 14 residues. Germline V gene lookup returns CDR1 MNHEY and CDR2 SVGAGI. Trimming shortened V by 2 bases and J by 7 bases, and 14 bases separated the two germline ends. The CDR3 sequence is CASSYDFVGGGYTF. Here the CDR3 DNA reads TGTGCCAGCAGTTACGACTTTGTGGGGGGTGGCTACACCTTC.